The clone carrying this T cell receptor beta chain was recorded at least ten times. One entry per CDR3 protein results from TCRdb running MiXCR on the reads. The table lists 25,000 to 35,000 distinct CDR3 sequences, 18% of them singletons. This entry belongs to a study of patients with pleural tuberculosis. The sequenced sample was peripheral blood. This receptor was taken from a human donor with pleural tuberculosis.

CDR3 sequence: CASKGPYEQYF. DNA of the CDR3: TGTGCCAGCAAGGGGCCCTACGAGCAGTACTTC. This chain uses TRBV6-1 with TRBJ2-7, with D perhaps matching TRBD1 (5 bases). Trimming shortened V by 7 bases and J by 2 bases, and 6 bases separated the two germline ends. Per the germline V gene, CDR1 is MNHNS and CDR2 is SASEGT. This CDR3 contains 11 residues.